Described below is a single T cell receptor beta chain sequence and its context. This sample was taken from a study of blood T cell repertoires in COVID-19. At the level of the study: Sources were T cells, B-cell-depleted T cells, or PBMCs; the material itself was cDNA or gDNA.

Assay used: immunoSEQ multiplex PCR; TCRdb lists only in-frame clones, some missing. Of 250,000 to 300,000 clones detected, approximately 88% appear once; the ten largest clones hold 5.5% to 8.5%. Germline lookup yields CDR1 LNHNV and CDR2 YYDKDF (reference sequence). The CDR3 covers 13 residues. V was shortened by 4 bases and J by 11 bases, with 17 bases between the two germline ends. The V and J genes are TRBV15 and TRBJ1-1; tentatively, D is TRBD1 (6 bases). Sequenced: peripheral blood. The sequence was obtained from a woman aged 30 to 39 who had recovered from COVID-19. The CDR3 loop is CATSNTGRGEAFF. The CDR3 nucleotides are TGTGCCACCAGCAACACAGGGAGAGGTGAGGCTTTCTTT.